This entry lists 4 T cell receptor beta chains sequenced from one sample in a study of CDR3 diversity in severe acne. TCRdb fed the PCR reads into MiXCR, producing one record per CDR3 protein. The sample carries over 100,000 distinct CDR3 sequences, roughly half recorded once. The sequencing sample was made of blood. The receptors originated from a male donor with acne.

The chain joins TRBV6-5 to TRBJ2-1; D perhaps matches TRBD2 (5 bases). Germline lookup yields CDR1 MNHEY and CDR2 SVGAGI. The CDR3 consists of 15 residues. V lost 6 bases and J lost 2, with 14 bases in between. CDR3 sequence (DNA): TGTGCCAGCAGGGCGACATATAGCGCCTACAATGAGCAGTTCTTC. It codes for CASRATYSAYNEQFF.

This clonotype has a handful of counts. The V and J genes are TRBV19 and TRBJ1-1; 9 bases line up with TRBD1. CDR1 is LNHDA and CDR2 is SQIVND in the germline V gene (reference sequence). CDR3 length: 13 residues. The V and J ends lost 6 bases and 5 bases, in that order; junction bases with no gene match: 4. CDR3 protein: CASSRTGATEAFF. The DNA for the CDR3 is TGTGCCAGTAGCCGGACAGGGGCAACTGAAGCTTTCTTT.

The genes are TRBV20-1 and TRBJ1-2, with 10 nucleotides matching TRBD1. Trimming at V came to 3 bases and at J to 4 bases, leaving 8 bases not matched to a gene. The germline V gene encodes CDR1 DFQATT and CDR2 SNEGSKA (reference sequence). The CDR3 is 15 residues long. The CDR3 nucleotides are TGCAGTGCTAGCCCCGGGACAGGGGCGGGCTATGGCTACACCTTC. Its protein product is CSASPGTGAGYGYTF.

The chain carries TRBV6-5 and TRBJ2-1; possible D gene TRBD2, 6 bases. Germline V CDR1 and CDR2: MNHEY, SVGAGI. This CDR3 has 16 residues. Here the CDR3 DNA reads TGTGTCGGCAGAGAGCCCTCGGGACTCACAGTCAATGAGCAGTTCTTC. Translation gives CVGREPSGLTVNEQFF.